These 28 T cell receptor beta chains were all obtained from the same sample, sequenced in a study of T-cell reconstitution after alpha-beta-depleted transplantation in children listed by TCRdb under 2016. Libraries were prepared through PCR. Sequencing was carried out with an Illumina HiSeq 2500. TCR library preparation used molecular barcoding, with unique molecular identifiers applied to normalize quantification of the TCRbeta repertoire. TCRdb applied fastp at Q25 and MiXCR to the public reads, then kept only in-frame beta chains. Each record represents a unique CDR3 protein, reported with the most common genes and DNA among its rows. Present in this sample are just under 550,000 distinct CDR3 sequences, about 16% of which were seen just once. The ten most abundant clones make up 3.3% of the sample. The sequencing here drew on PBMCs from the stem cell graft donor, taken from the stem cell graft. These receptors all come from a human donor who donated a stem cell graft to a child with acute lymphoblastic leukemia.

The rearrangement joins TRBV6-5 to TRBJ2-7, with D unclear. The CDR3 totals 13 residues. The V end was cut by 0 bases, the J end by 4 bases, with 7 bases between. Germline CDR1 is MNHEY and CDR2 is SVGAGI. This chain's CDR3 is CASSYSKHYEQYF. Here the CDR3 DNA reads TGTGCCAGCAGTTACTCGAAACATTACGAGCAGTACTTC.

The V gene is TRBV5-4, the J gene TRBJ2-5, with 8 bases fitting TRBD1. CDR1 SGHNT and CDR2 YYREEE come from the germline V gene (reference sequence). V was clipped by 1 base and J by 2 bases; unmatched bases: 10. This CDR3 is 17 amino acids long. The DNA for the CDR3 is TGTGCCAGCAGCTTGTCAGGACAGGGCAATCTTCAAGAGACCCAGTACTTC. This codes for CASSLSGQGNLQETQYF.

This clonotype was observed once. The genes are TRBV20-1 and TRBJ1-1; 9 nucleotides match TRBD1. Germline V gene lookup returns CDR1 DFQATT and CDR2 SNEGSKA (reference sequence). This CDR3 region has 14 residues. V lost 0 bases, J lost 4 bases, and 3 bases stayed unmatched. The CDR3 here is CSAREGTGSTEAFF. For the CDR3, the DNA is TGCAGTGCTAGAGAGGGGACAGGGAGCACTGAAGCTTTCTTT.

The rearrangement uses TRBV15 and TRBJ2-7; no reliable D call. Trimming took off 4 bases at V and 0 bases at J, with 13 bases between the two ends. Germline CDR1 reads LNHNV; CDR2 reads YYDKDF (reference sequence). The CDR3 spans 15 residues. This chain's CDR3 is CATSKGPSRSYEQYF. In DNA form, the CDR3 reads TGTGCCACCAGCAAAGGACCCTCCCGCTCCTACGAGCAGTACTTC.

J is TRBJ2-3 and V is TRBV6-5; 14 bases are a match to TRBD2. This CDR3 spans 17 amino acids. Germline-derived CDR1 and CDR2 are MNHEY and SVGAGI. After removal of 0 bases from V and 3 bases from J, the junction contained 2 bases not matched to a gene. This CDR3 reads CASSYSTSGRGTDTQYF. As DNA, the CDR3 is TGTGCCAGCAGTTACTCGACTAGCGGGAGGGGGACAGATACGCAGTATTTT.

The chain carries TRBV20-1 and TRBJ2-1; 12 bases fit TRBD2. V lost 5 bases and J lost 7; bases outside the gene matches: 6. Germline CDR1 reads DFQATT; CDR2 reads SNEGSKA (reference sequence). The CDR3 extends over 14 amino acids. CDR3 region: CSAVSGTSGNEQFF. The CDR3 DNA reads TGCAGTGCTGTTTCAGGGACTAGCGGGAATGAGCAGTTCTTC.

The rearrangement joins TRBV4-2 to TRBJ2-7; D unresolved. The CDR3 is 13 residues long. Trimming pared 1 base from V and 3 bases from J, leaving 7 bases between. Germline CDR1 is LGHNA and CDR2 is YNFKEQ. The CDR3 sequence is CASSQGWGYEQYF. The CDR3 DNA sequence: TGTGCCAGCAGCCAAGGCTGGGGCTACGAGCAGTACTTC.

J is TRBJ1-2 and V is TRBV20-1; D unresolved. The length of the CDR3 is 14 residues. CDR1 and CDR2 from the germline V gene are DFQATT and SNEGSKA (reference sequence). V lost 3 bases to trimming and J lost 4 bases, with 15 bases between them. The CDR3 DNA sequence: TGCAGTGCTAGGGCCGGGCCCCTCGGCTATGGCTACACCTTC. Translated, it gives CSARAGPLGYGYTF.

The rearrangement links TRBV5-1 to TRBJ2-4; TRBD1 matches at 11 bases. V was pared by 3 bases and J by 14 bases, with 7 bases of the junction left unmatched. Germline CDR1 is SGHRS and CDR2 is YFSETQ. This CDR3 contains 13 residues. CDR3 loop: CASSSDRGLAKYF. The CDR3 coding sequence is TGCGCCAGCAGCTCGGACAGGGGGCTAGCGAAGTACTTC.

The J gene is TRBJ1-4, the V gene TRBV25-1; a weak D match, TRBD1 (5 bases). This CDR3 has 17 amino acids. In germline, CDR1 is MGHDK, CDR2 SYGVNS. V lost 6 bases and J lost 8, with 25 bases in between. The CDR3 bases are TGTGCCAGCAGCGACTATGGGTCAGGGTCCCTCGGGGAAAAACTGTTTTTT. Protein: CASSDYGSGSLGEKLFF.

The chain links TRBV10-3 to TRBJ2-1, with TRBD1 matching 8 bases. The trim removed 7 bases at V and 2 bases at J, leaving 7 bases unmatched. CDR3 length: 15 residues. The V gene's germline CDR1 is ENHRY and CDR2 SYGVKD. The CDR3 reads CAINPGQGAYNEQFF. The CDR3 region has the DNA TGTGCCATCAATCCCGGACAGGGTGCCTACAATGAGCAGTTCTTC.

This clonotype was detected a few times. The gene calls are TRBV6-5 and TRBJ1-2, with 7 bases that match TRBD1. The CDR3 totals 16 residues. The V gene's germline CDR1 is MNHEY and CDR2 SVGAGI. The junction had 7 bases not matched to a gene; V was cut back by 3 bases and J by 0 bases. CDR3 amino acids: CASSYVGQSSNYGYTF. CDR3 nucleotide sequence: TGTGCCAGCAGTTATGTGGGACAGTCTTCTAACTATGGCTACACCTTC.

The rearrangement links TRBV11-1 to TRBJ2-2; 8 bases align to TRBD2. Germline V lookup: CDR1 SGHAT, CDR2 FQDESV (reference sequence). The length of the CDR3 is 18 residues. Losses at the gene ends were 2 bases for V and 0 bases for J; bases not matched to a gene: 8. CDR3 region: CASSLIFGRASNTGELFF. The CDR3 nucleotides read TGTGCCAGCAGCTTAATTTTCGGGAGGGCCTCGAACACCGGGGAGCTGTTTTTT.

This clonotype was recorded a few times. This chain connects TRBV29-1 to TRBJ2-1; D possibly corresponds to TRBD1 (5 bases). The V end lost 5 bases, the J end lost 5 bases, and 13 bases lay between the germline ends. Germline V gives CDR1 SQVTM, CDR2 ANQGSEA. The CDR3 loop spans 13 amino acids. This chain's CDR3 is CSVSQGNDNEQFF. The CDR3 DNA follows: TGCAGCGTTTCCCAGGGCAATGACAATGAGCAGTTCTTC.

V is TRBV5-1 and J is TRBJ2-7; tentative D call: TRBD1 (6 bases). The germline CDR1 and CDR2 sequences are SGHRS and YFSETQ. Trimming left V 0 bases short and J 2 bases short, with 9 bases between. The CDR3 consists of 14 residues. CDR3 sequence: CASSLVGQTYEQYF. The CDR3 DNA is TGCGCCAGCAGCTTGGTGGGACAAACCTACGAGCAGTACTTC.

This clonotype has more than one count but fewer than ten. The chain recombines TRBV5-1 with TRBJ1-2, with TRBD1 matching over 7 bases. Germline V gene sequence: CDR1 SGHRS, CDR2 YFSETQ. The ends lost 0 bases at V and 8 bases at J; junction bases unmatched: 10. The CDR3 sequence is 15 residues long. Here the CDR3 reads CASSLAGQPQRGYTF. CDR3 nucleotide sequence: TGCGCCAGCAGCTTGGCGGGACAGCCCCAGCGGGGCTACACCTTC. Full variable domain (outside the CDR3, taken from reference TRBV5-1 and TRBJ1-2): KAGVTQTPRYLIKTRGQQVTLSCSPISGHRSVSWYQQTPGQGLQFLFEYFSETQRNKGNFPGRFSGRQFSNSRSEMNVSTLELGDSALYLCASSLAGQPQRGYTFGSGTRLTVV.

The chain employs TRBV5-1 and TRBJ2-7, with 8 bases fitting TRBD1. V lost 1 base and J lost 5; bases outside the gene matches: 2. The CDR3 is 13 amino acids. The germline CDR1 and CDR2 sequences are SGHRS and YFSETQ. The CDR3 DNA is TGCGCCAGCAGCTTGTTCAGGGGGCACGAGCAGTACTTC. Translated, it gives CASSLFRGHEQYF.

This clonotype was counted between two and nine times. The rearrangement joins TRBV9 to TRBJ2-3; no definite D call. Germline CDR1 and CDR2: SGDLS and YYNGEE. Deletions cut 2 bases from V and 3 bases from J, with 10 bases between. The CDR3 extends over 14 amino acids. The DNA for the CDR3 is TGTGCCAGCAGCGTCTACACCCAAACAGATACGCAGTATTTT. It encodes CASSVYTQTDTQYF.

This clonotype was seen a handful of times. The chain uses TRBV5-5 and TRBJ1-1; D unresolved. CDR1 and CDR2 from the germline V gene are SGHKS and YYEKEE (reference sequence). Between the trimmed V and J ends, which lost 0 bases and 7 bases, there was a span of 7 bases. CDR3 length: 12 residues. CDR3 nucleotide sequence: TGTGCCAGCAGCTTGGCCGCAAGTGAAGCTTTCTTT. The encoded protein is CASSLAASEAFF.

The J gene is TRBJ1-5, the V gene TRBV20-1; no clear D gene. The germline V and J ends were trimmed by 6 bases and 0 bases, with 15 bases remaining between them. Germline-derived CDR1 and CDR2 are DFQATT and SNEGSKA (reference sequence). The CDR3 is 15 residues long. CDR3: CSAPNHEFSNQPQHF. CDR3 coding DNA: TGCAGTGCGCCTAACCACGAGTTTAGCAATCAGCCCCAGCATTTT.

This clonotype was counted between two and nine times. This chain uses TRBV5-8 with TRBJ2-7; tentative D call: TRBD2 (5 bases). Germline CDR1 reads SGHTS; CDR2 reads YDEGEE. This CDR3 contains 14 residues. V lost 3 bases and J 7 bases, leaving 17 bases between the germline ends. In DNA form, the CDR3 reads TGTGCCAGCAGCTCCGGACTGCTAGTGGTGGAGCAGTACTTC. Protein: CASSSGLLVVEQYF.

The CDR3 loop is CAQPGQGDYEQYF. The CDR3 DNA is TGTGCCCAGCCGGGACAGGGGGACTACGAGCAGTACTTC. V is TRBV7-3 and J is TRBJ2-7; 11 nucleotides line up with TRBD1. CDR3 length: 13 amino acids. The V gene end was trimmed by 11 bases and the J gene end by 3 bases; junction bases not matched to a gene: 6. Germline CDR1 reads SGHTA; CDR2 reads FQGTGA.

This clonotype was counted between two and nine times. The V and J genes are TRBV7-8 and TRBJ2-7, with 9 bases matching TRBD2. CDR1 and CDR2 (germline): SGHVS, FQNEAQ. Losses at the gene ends were 3 bases for V and 4 bases for J; bases not matched to a gene: 4. The CDR3 loop spans 14 amino acids. The CDR3 DNA sequence: TGTGCCAGCAGCTTGTTCACTAGCGGGTACGAGCAGTACTTC. This encodes CASSLFTSGYEQYF.

This rearrangement joins TRBV7-3 to TRBJ2-1; 11 bases align to TRBD2. The junction had 9 bases not matched to a gene; V was cut back by 0 bases and J by 8 bases. CDR1 is SGHTA and CDR2 is FQGTGA in the germline V gene. The CDR3 is 17 residues long. Written as DNA, the CDR3 is TGTGCCAGCAGCTTAACTCCCGGGACTAGCGGCGTCTATGAGCAGTTCTTC. It translates to CASSLTPGTSGVYEQFF.

This chain connects TRBV6-5 to TRBJ1-2, with D uncertain. Germline V lookup: CDR1 MNHEY, CDR2 SVGAGI. The V end lost 0 bases, the J end lost 4 bases, and 6 bases lay between the germline ends. CDR3 length equals 13 residues. This CDR3 is CASSYSKPYGYTF. CDR3 nucleotides: TGTGCCAGCAGTTACTCGAAACCCTATGGCTACACCTTC.

In its sample, this clonotype was seen a few times. The V call is TRBV12-3 or TRBV12-4, the J call TRBJ2-1; TRBD2 matches at 7 bases. The CDR3 contains 16 residues. Trimming took 3 bases from V and 0 from J; bases not matched to a gene: 5. CDR3 bases: TGTGCCAGCAGTTTTGCGGGAGCGCCCTCCTACAATGAGCAGTTCTTC. Encoded protein: CASSFAGAPSYNEQFF.

This clonotype was found many times. V gene TRBV5-1 combines with J gene TRBJ1-1, with D uncertain. The CDR3 spans 14 residues. V was shortened by 6 bases and J by 6 bases, with 18 bases between the two germline ends. The germline CDR1 and CDR2 sequences are SGHRS and YFSETQ. The CDR3 DNA sequence: TGCGCCAGCAAAATTAACACAGATCCCGCTGAAGCTTTCTTT. Its translation is CASKINTDPAEAFF.

The chain joins TRBV20-1 to TRBJ2-7; TRBD2 aligns across 8 bases. The CDR3 extends over 15 amino acids. Losses at the gene ends were 0 bases for V and 4 bases for J; bases not matched to a gene: 8. Germline values: CDR1 DFQATT, CDR2 SNEGSKA (reference sequence). The CDR3 DNA reads as TGCAGTGCTAGAGATCTGGGCGGGAGGACTTACGAGCAGTACTTC. This codes for CSARDLGGRTYEQYF.